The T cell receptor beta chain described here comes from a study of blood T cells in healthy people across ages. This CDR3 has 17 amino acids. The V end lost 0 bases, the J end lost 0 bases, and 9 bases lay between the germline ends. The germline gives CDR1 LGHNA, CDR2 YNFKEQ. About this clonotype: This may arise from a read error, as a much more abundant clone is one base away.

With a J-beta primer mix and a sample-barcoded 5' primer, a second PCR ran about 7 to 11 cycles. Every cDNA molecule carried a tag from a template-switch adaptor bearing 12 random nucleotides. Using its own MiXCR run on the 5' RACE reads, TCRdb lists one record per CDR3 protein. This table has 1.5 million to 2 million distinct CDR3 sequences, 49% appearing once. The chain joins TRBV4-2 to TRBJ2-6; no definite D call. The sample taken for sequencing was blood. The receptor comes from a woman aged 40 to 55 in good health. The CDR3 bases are TGTGCCAGCAGCCAAGAAGGTAGGTACTCTGGGGCCAACGTCCTGACTTTC. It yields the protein CASSQEGRYSGANVLTF.